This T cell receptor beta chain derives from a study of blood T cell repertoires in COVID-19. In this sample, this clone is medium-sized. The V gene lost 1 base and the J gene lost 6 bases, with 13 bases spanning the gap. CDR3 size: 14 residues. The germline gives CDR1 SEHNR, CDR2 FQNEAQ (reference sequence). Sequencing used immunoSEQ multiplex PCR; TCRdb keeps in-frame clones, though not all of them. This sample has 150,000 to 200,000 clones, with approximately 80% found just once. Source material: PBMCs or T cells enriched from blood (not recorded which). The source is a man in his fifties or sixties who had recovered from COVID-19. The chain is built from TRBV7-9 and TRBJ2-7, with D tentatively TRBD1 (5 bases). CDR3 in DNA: TGTGCCAGCAGCTTAGGGTCCCAGGGCTCCGAGCAGTACTTC. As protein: CASSLGSQGSEQYF.